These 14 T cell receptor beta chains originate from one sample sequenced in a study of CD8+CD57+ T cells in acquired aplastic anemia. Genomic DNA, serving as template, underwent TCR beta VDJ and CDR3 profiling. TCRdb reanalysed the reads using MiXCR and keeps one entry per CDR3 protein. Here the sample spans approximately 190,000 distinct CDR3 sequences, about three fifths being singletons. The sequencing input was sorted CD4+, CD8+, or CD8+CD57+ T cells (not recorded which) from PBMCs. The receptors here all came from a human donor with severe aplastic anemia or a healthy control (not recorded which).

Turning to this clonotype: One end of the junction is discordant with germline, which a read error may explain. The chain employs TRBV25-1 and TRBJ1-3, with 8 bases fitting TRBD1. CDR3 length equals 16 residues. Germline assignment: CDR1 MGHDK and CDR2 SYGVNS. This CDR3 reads CASSELGTGSGNTIYF. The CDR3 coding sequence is TGCGCCAGCAGTGAATTGGGGACAGGATCTGGAAACACCATATATTTT.

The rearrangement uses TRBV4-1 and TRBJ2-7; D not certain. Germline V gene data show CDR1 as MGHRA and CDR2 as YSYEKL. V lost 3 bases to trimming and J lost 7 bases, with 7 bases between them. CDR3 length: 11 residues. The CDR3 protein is CASSHSREQYF. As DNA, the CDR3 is TGCGCCAGCAGCCATAGCAGGGAGCAGTACTTC.

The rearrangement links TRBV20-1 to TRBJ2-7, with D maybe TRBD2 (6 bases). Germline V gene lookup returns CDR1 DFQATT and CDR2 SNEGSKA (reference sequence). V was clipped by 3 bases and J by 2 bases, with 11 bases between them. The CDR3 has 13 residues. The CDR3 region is CSARGLQTYEQYF. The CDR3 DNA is TGCAGTGCTAGGGGACTCCAGACCTACGAGCAGTACTTC.

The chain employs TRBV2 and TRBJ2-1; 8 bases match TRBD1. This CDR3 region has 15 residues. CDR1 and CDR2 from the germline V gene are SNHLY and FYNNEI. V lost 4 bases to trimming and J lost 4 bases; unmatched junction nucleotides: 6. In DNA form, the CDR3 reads TGTGCCAGCAGTGCCGGACAGGGAGGATACAATGAGCAGTTCTTC. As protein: CASSAGQGGYNEQFF.

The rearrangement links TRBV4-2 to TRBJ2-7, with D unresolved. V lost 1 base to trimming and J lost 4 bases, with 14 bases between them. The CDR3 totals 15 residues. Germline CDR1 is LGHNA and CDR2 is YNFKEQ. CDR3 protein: CASSQAPGIGYEQYF. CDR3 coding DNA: TGTGCCAGCAGCCAAGCTCCAGGTATAGGGTACGAGCAGTACTTC.

Here the CDR3 DNA reads TGTGCCAGCAGTTACGAACCCGGGACATTTAGTCGAGATACGCAGTATTTT. It translates to CASSYEPGTFSRDTQYF. The chain recombines TRBV6-5 with TRBJ2-3, with a possible D match to TRBD1 (6 bases). Trimming stripped 2 bases from V and 5 bases from J, with 20 bases between. CDR1 and CDR2 (germline): MNHEY, SVGAGI. The CDR3 sequence is 17 residues long.

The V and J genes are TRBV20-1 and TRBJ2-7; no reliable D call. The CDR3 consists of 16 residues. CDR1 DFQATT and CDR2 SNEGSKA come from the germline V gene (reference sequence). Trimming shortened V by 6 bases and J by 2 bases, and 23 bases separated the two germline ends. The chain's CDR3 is CSALPLVNSPTYEQYF. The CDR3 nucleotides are TGCAGTGCCTTGCCCCTAGTCAACAGTCCTACCTACGAGCAGTACTTC.

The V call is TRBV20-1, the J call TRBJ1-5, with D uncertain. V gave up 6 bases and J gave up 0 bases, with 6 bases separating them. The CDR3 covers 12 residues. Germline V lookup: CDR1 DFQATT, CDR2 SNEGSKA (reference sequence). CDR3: CSARLSNQPQHF. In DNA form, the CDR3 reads TGCAGTGCCAGACTTAGCAATCAGCCCCAGCATTTT.

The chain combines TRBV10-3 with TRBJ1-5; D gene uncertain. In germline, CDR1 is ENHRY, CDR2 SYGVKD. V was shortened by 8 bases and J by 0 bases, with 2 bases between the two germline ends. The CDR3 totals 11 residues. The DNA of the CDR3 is TGTGCCATCGGTAGCAATCAGCCCCAGCATTTT. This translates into CAIGSNQPQHF.

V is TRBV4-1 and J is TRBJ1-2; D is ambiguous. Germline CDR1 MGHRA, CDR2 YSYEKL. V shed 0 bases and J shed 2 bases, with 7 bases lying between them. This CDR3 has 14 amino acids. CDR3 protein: CASSQENGNYGYTF. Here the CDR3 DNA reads TGCGCCAGCAGCCAAGAGAACGGGAACTATGGCTACACCTTC.

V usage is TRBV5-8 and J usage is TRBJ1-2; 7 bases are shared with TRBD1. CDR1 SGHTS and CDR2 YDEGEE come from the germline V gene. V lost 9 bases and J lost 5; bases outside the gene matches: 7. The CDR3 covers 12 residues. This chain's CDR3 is CAISSTGYGYTF. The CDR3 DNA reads TGTGCCATCTCCTCGACAGGGTATGGCTACACCTTC.

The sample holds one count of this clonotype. CDR3 sequence: CASSYPQGVTETQYF. For the CDR3, the DNA is TGTGCCAGCAGTTACCCACAGGGAGTTACGGAGACCCAGTACTTC. V is TRBV6-6 and J is TRBJ2-5, with D possibly TRBD1 on 6 matching bases. The CDR3 contains 15 residues. V lost 2 bases and J lost 5, with 15 bases in between. The germline CDR1 and CDR2 sequences are MNHNY and SVGAGI (reference sequence).

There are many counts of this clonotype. For the CDR3, the DNA is TGTGCCAGCAGTTTAATAGCAGGGTTGGGAGAGACCCAGTACTTC. Translated: CASSLIAGLGETQYF. This chain uses TRBV12-3 or TRBV12-4 with TRBJ2-5, with D perhaps TRBD1 (5 bases). Trimming took off 2 bases at V and 4 bases at J, with 14 bases between the two ends. The CDR3 is 15 amino acids.

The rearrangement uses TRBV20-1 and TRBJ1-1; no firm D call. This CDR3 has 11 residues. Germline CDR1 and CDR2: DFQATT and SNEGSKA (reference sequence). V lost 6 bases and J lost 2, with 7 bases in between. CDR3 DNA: TGCAGTGCCGGAAGCAACACTGAAGCTTTCTTT. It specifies CSAGSNTEAFF.